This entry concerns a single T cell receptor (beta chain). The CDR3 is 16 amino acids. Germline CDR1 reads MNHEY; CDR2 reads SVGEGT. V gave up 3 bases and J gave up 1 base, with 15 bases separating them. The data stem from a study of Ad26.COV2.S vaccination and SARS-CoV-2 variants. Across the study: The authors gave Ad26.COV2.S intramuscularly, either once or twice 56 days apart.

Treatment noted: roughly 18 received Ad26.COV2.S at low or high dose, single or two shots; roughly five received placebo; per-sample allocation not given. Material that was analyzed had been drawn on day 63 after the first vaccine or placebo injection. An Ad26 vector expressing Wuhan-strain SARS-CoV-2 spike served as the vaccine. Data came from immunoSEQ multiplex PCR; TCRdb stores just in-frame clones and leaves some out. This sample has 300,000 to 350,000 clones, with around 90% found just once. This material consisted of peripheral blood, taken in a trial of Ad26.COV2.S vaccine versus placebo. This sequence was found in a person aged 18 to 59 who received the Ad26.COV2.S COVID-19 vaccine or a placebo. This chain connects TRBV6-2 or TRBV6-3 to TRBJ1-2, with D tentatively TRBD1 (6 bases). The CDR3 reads CASSYYRERNNYGYTF. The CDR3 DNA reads TGTGCCAGCAGTTATTACAGGGAGCGTAATAACTATGGCTACACCTTC.